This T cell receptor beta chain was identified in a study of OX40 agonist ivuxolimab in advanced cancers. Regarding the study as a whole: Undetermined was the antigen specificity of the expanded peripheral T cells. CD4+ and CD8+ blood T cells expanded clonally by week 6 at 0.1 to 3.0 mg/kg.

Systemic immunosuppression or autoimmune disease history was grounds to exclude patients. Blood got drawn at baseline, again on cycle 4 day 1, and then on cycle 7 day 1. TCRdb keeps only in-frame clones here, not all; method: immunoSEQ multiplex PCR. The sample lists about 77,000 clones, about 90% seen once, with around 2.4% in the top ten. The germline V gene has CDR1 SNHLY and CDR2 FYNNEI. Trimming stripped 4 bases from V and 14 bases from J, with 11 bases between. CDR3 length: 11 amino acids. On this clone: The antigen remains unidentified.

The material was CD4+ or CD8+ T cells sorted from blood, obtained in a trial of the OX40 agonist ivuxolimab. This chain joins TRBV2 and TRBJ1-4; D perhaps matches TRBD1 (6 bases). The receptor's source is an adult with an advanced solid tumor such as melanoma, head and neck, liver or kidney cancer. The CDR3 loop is CASSGQGNLFF. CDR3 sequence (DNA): TGTGCCAGCAGTGGTCAGGGGAACCTGTTTTTT.